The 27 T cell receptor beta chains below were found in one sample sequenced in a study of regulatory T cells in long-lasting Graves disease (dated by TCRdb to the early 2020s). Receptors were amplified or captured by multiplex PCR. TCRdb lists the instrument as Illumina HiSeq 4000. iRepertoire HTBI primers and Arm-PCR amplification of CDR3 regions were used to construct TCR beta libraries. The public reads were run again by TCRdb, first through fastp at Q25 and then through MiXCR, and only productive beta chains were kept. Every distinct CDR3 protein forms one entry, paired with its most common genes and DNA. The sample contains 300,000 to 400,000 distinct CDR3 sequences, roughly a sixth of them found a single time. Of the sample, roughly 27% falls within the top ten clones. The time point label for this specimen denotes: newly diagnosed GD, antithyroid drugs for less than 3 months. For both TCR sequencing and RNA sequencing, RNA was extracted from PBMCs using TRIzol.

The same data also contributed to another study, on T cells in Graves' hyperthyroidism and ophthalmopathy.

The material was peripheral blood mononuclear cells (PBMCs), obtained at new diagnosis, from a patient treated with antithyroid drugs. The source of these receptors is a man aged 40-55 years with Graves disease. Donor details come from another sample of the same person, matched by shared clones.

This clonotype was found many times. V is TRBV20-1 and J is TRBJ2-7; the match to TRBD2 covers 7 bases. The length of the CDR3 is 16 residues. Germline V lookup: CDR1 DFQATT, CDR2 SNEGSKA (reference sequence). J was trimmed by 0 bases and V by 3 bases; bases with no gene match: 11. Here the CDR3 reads CSARSSRAGSSYEQYF. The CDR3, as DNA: TGCAGTGCTAGGTCCTCTCGAGCGGGGAGCTCCTACGAGCAGTACTTC.

In DNA, the CDR3 is TGTGCCAGCAGCTGGGGACTAGCGGGGGGCCGGGAGACCCAGTACTTC. It is translated as CASSWGLAGGRETQYF. The chain carries TRBV7-2 and TRBJ2-5, with 15 bases matching TRBD2. The germline V gene has CDR1 SGHTA and CDR2 FQGNSA. The CDR3 is 16 residues long. Trimming removed 4 bases from V and 5 bases from J; junction bases left unmatched: 5.

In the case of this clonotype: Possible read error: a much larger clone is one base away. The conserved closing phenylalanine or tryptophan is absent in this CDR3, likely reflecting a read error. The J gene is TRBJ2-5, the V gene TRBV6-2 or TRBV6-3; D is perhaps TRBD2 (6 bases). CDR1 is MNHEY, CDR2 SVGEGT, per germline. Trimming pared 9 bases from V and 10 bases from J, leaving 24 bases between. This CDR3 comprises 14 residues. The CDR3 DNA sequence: TGTGCCAGTAGTAAGCGGGCCCGTCGAGAGGGCCAGTACCTC. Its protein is CASSKRARREGQYL.

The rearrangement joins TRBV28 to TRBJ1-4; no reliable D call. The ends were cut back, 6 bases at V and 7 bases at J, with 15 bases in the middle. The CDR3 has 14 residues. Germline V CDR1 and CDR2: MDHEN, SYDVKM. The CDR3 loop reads CASSESPWGEKLFF. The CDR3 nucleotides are TGTGCCAGCAGCGAGTCTCCGTGGGGTGAAAAACTGTTTTTT.

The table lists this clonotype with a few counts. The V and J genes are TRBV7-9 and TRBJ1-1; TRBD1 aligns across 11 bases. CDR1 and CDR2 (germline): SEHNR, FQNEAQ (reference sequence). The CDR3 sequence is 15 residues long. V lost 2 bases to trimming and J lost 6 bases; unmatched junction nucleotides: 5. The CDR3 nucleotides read TGTGCCAGCAGCTTAATGGGGACAGGGGGAGCTGAAGCTTTCTTT. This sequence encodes CASSLMGTGGAEAFF.

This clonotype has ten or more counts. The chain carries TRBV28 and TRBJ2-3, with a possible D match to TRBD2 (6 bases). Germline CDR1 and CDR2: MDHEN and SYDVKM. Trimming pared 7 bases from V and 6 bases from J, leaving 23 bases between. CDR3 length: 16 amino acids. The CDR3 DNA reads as TGTGCCAGCATCGACGTCCGGGACTCACGGGGCGATACGCAGTATTTT. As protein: CASIDVRDSRGDTQYF.

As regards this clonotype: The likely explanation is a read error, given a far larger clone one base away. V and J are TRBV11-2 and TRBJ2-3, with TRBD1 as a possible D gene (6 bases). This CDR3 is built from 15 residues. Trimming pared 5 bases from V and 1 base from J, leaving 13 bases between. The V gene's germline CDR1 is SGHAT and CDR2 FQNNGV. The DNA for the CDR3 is TGTGCCAGCAGCCAAGTGCCAGGGGGCACAGATACGCAGTATTTT. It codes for CASSQVPGGTDTQYF.

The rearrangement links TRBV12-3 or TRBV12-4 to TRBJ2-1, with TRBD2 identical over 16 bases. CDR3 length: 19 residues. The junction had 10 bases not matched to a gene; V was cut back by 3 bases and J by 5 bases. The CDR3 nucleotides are TGTGCCAGCAGTTTCAAGTCCTTGGGACTAGCGGGGGGGCACAATGAGCAGTTCTTC. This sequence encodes CASSFKSLGLAGGHNEQFF.

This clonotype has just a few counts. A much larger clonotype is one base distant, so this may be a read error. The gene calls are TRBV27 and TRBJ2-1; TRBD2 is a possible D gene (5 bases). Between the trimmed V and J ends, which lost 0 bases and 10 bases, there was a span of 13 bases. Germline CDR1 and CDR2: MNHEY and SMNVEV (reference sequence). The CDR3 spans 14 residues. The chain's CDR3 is CASSLSPGNDEQFF. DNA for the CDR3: TGTGCCAGCAGTTTATCCCCCGGGAACGACGAGCAGTTCTTC.

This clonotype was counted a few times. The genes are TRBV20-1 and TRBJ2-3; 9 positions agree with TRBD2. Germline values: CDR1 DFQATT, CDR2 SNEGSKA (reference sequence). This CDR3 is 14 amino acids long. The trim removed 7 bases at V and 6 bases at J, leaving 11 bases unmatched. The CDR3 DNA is TGCAGTGTCCCGGTAGCGGGGGCCTGGGATACGCAGTATTTT. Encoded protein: CSVPVAGAWDTQYF.

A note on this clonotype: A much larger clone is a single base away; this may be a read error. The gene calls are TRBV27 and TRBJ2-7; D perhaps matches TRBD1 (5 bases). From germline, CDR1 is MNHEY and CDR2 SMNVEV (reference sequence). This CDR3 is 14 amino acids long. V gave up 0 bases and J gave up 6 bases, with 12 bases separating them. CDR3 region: CASSLSWGQLEQYF. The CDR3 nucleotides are TGTGCCAGCAGTTTATCGTGGGGCCAGCTCGAGCAGTACTTC.

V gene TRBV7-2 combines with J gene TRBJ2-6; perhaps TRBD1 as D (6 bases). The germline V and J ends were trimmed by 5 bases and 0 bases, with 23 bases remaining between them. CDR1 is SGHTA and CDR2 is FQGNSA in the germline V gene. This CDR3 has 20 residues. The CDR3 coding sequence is TGTGCCAGCAGCCTCCCGCCGAGAGGGACACGTAGCTCTGGGGCCAACGTCCTGACTTTC. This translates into CASSLPPRGTRSSGANVLTF. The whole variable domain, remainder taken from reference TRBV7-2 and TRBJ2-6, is GAGVSQSPSNKVTEKGKDVELRCDPISGHTALYWYRQSLGQGLEFLIYFQGNSAPDKSGLPSDRFSAERTGGSVSTLTIQRTQQEDSAVYLCASSLPPRGTRSSGANVLTFGAGSRLTVL.

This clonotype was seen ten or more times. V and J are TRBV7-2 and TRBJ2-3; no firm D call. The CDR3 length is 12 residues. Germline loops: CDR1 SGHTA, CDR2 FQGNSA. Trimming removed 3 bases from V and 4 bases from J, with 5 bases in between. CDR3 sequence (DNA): TGTGCCAGCAGCTTTTTTGCAGATACGCAGTATTTT. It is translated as CASSFFADTQYF.

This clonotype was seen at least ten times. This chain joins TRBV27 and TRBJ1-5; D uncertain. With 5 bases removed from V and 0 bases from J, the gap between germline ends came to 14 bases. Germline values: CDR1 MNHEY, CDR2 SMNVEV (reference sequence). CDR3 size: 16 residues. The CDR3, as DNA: TGTGCCAGCAGTAGGTTCAGTGCAAATAGCAATCAGCCCCAGCATTTT. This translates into CASSRFSANSNQPQHF.

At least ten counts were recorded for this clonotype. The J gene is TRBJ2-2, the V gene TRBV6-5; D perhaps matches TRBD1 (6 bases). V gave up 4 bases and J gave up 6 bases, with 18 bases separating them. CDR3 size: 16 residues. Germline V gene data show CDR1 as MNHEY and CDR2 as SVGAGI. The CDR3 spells CASSLRTVGFAGELFF. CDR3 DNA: TGTGCCAGCAGTTTACGGACAGTTGGTTTCGCCGGGGAGCTGTTTTTT.

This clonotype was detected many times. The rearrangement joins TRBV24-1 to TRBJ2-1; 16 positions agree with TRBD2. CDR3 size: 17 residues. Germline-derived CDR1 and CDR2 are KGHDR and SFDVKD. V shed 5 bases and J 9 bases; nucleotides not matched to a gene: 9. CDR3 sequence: CATSAPGLAGGGVEQFF. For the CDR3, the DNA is TGTGCCACCAGTGCCCCGGGACTAGCGGGGGGGGGGGTTGAGCAGTTCTTC.

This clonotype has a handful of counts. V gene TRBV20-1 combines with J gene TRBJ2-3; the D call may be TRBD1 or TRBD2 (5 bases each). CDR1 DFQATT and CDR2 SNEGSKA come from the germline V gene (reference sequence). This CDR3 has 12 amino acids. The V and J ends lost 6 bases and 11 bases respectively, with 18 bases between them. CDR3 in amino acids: CSAPQPGRWQYF. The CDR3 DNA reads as TGCAGTGCCCCACAACCGGGGCGTTGGCAGTATTTT.

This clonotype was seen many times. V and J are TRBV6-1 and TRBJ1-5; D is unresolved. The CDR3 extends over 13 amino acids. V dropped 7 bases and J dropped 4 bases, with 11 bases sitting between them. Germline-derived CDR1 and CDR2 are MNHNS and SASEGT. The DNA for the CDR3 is TGTGCCAGCACCGGAACCTTGAATCAGCCCCAGCATTTT. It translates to CASTGTLNQPQHF.

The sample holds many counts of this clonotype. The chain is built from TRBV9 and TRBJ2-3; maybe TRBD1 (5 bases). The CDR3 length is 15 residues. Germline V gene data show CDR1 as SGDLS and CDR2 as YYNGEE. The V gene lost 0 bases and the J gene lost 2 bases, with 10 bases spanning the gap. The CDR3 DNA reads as TGTGCCAGCAGCGTAGGTGGACAAAACACAGATACGCAGTATTTT. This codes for CASSVGGQNTDTQYF.

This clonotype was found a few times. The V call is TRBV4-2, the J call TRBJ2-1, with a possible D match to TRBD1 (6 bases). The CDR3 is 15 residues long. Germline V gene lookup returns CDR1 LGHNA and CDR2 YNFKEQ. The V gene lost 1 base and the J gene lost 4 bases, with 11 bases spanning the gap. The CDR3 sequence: CASSQGEGGYNEQFF. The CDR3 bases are TGTGCCAGCAGCCAAGGCGAAGGGGGTTACAATGAGCAGTTCTTC.

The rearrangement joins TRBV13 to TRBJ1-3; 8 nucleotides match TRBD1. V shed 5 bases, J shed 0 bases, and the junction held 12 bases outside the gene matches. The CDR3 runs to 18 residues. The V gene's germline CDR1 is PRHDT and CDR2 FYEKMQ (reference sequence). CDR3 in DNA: TGTGCCAGCAGCCTACCGAACAGGGGGGAAGGCTCTGGAAACACCATATATTTT. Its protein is CASSLPNRGEGSGNTIYF.

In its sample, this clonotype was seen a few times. CDR3 coding DNA: TGTGCCAGCAAGGCTGGCGGCGAGCAGTACTTC. Its protein is CASKAGGEQYF. V and J are TRBV2 and TRBJ2-7; D not resolved. The CDR3 covers 11 residues. The germline CDR1 and CDR2 sequences are SNHLY and FYNNEI. The germline V and J ends were trimmed by 7 bases and 6 bases, with 10 bases remaining between them. Full variable domain (remainder filled in from reference TRBV2 and TRBJ2-7): EPEVTQTPSHQVTQMGQEVILRCVPISNHLYFYWYRQILGQKVEFLVSFYNNEISEKSEIFDDQFSVERPDGSNFTLKIRSTKLEDSAMYFCASKAGGEQYFGPGTRLTVT.

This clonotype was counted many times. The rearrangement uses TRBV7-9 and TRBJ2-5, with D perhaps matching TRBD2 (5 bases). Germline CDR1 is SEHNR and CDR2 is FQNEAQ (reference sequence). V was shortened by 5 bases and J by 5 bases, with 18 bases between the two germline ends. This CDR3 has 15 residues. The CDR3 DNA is TGTGCCAGCAGCCCACACAGCGGCCTCGGGGAGACCCAGTACTTC. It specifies CASSPHSGLGETQYF.

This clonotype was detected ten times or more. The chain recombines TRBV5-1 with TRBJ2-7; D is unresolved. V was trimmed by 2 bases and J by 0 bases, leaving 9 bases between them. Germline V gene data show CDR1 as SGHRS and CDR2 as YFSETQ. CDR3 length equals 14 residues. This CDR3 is CASSLQVNSYEQYF. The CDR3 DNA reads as TGCGCCAGCAGCTTACAAGTTAACTCCTACGAGCAGTACTTC.

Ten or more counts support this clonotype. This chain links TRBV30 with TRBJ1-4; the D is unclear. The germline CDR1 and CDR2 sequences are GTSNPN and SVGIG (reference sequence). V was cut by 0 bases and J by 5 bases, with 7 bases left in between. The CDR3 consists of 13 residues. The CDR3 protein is CAWSVSRNEKLFF. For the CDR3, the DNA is TGTGCCTGGAGTGTATCCAGGAATGAAAAACTGTTTTTT.

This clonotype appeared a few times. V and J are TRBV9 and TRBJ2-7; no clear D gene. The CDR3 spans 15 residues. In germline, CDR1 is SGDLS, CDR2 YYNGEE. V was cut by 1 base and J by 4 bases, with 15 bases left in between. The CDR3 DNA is TGTGCCAGCAGCGTAACCGAGACCTTAGGTTACGAGCAGTACTTC. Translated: CASSVTETLGYEQYF.

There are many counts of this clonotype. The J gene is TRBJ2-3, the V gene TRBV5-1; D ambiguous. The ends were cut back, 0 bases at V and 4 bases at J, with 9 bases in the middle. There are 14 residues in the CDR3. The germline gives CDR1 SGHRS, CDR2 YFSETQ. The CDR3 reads CASSLVVRSDTQYF. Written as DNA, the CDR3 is TGCGCCAGCAGCTTGGTTGTAAGATCAGATACGCAGTATTTT.